This passage covers 27 T cell receptor beta chains from one sample sequenced in a study of response to subunit inactivated influenza vaccine (dated by TCRdb to the late 2010s). Library prep was done by RT-PCR. Data came from an Illumina HiSeq 2500. The public reads were quality trimmed at Q25 with fastp and then assembled into clones with MiXCR by TCRdb, keeping productive beta chains. All rows with the same CDR3 protein become a single entry with the most common DNA and genes. Present in this sample are hundreds of thousands of distinct CDR3 sequences, 11% of which were seen just once. The ten largest make up approximately 11% of the sample. In addition, the sample was reused for a study of T cells expressing NK-cell markers. The second study also describes: The TCR beta cDNA libraries were made using 5'RACE template switching, a step that added both a universal primer site and unique molecular identifiers.

Source: PBMCs from blood, taken on the day of vaccination. Receptor source: a man aged 45-65 years who received an inactivated influenza vaccine. Donor details come from another sample of the same person, matched by shared clones.

The chain uses TRBV7-2 and TRBJ2-3; D is ambiguous. CDR3 length: 15 residues. Germline values: CDR1 SGHTA, CDR2 FQGNSA. The V end lost 1 base, the J end lost 2 bases, and 10 bases lay between the germline ends. DNA for the CDR3: TGTGCCAGCAGCTTAGAAGCTGGGCCCACAGATACGCAGTATTTT. It yields the protein CASSLEAGPTDTQYF.

J is TRBJ2-7 and V is TRBV5-1; 9 bases are a match to TRBD2. V gave up 1 base and J gave up 5 bases; unmatched junction bases: 4. CDR1 and CDR2 (germline): SGHRS, YFSETQ. The CDR3 contains 14 residues. The chain's CDR3 is CASSLSGRSDEQYF. CDR3 DNA: TGCGCCAGCAGCTTGAGCGGGAGGTCCGACGAGCAGTACTTC.

The genes are TRBV6-1 and TRBJ2-1, with 13 bases lining up with TRBD2. Trimming took 6 bases from V and 8 from J; bases not matched to a gene: 19. The CDR3 runs 19 residues. Germline V gene lookup returns CDR1 MNHNS and CDR2 SASEGT. This CDR3 is CASRVTGRDTSGRDDEQFF. In DNA form, the CDR3 reads TGTGCCAGCAGAGTGACAGGGCGGGATACTAGCGGGAGGGACGATGAGCAGTTCTTC.

A few counts support this clonotype. The rearrangement joins TRBV5-1 to TRBJ2-1; TRBD1 matches 9 bases. The CDR3 loop spans 14 amino acids. CDR1 SGHRS and CDR2 YFSETQ come from the germline V gene. Germline trimming cut 4 bases from V and 7 bases from J; bases unmatched to any gene: 6. CDR3 sequence (DNA): TGCGCCAGCAGCCTGGGGACAGGGAAGAATGAGCAGTTCTTC. Translation gives CASSLGTGKNEQFF.

This chain uses TRBV20-1 with TRBJ2-3; no definite D call. Trimming stripped 5 bases from V and 3 bases from J, with 15 bases between. CDR1 and CDR2 from the germline V gene are DFQATT and SNEGSKA (reference sequence). This CDR3 is 14 amino acids long. The CDR3 sequence is CSAATLTRTDTQYF. The CDR3 coding sequence is TGCAGTGCTGCTACACTAACCCGAACAGATACGCAGTATTTT.

Remarks on this clonotype: A junction boundary mismatches the germline segment, possibly from a read error. The rearrangement joins TRBV29-1 to TRBJ2-3; the D gene could be TRBD1 or TRBD2 (5 bases each). This CDR3 has 12 residues. Germline V lookup: CDR1 SQVTM, CDR2 ANQGSEA. The CDR3 reads CSVDGTTATQYF. In nucleotides, the CDR3 is TGCAGCGTCGACGGGACGACAGCTACGCAGTATTTT.

This clonotype has more than one count but fewer than ten. V is TRBV30 and J is TRBJ2-1; 11 nucleotides line up with TRBD2. The CDR3 consists of 15 residues. Germline CDR1 reads GTSNPN; CDR2 reads SVGIG (reference sequence). J gave up 4 bases and V 0 bases, and 2 bases lay outside the gene matches. This CDR3 reads CAWSVLAGAYNEQFF. The CDR3 nucleotides read TGTGCCTGGAGTGTACTAGCGGGGGCGTACAATGAGCAGTTCTTC.

This clonotype has a handful of counts. The DNA for the CDR3 is TGTGCCTGGAGTGTCAATGAGCAGTTCTTC. It specifies CAWSVNEQFF. The J gene is TRBJ2-1, the V gene TRBV30; D call uncertain. Germline V gene data show CDR1 as GTSNPN and CDR2 as SVGIG (reference sequence). V shed 0 bases and J shed 6 bases, with 0 bases lying between them. The CDR3 is 10 amino acids.

Worth noting for this clonotype: One base separates it from a far larger clone, so it is likely a read error. The chain combines TRBV12-3 or TRBV12-4 with TRBJ1-1, with unresolved D. This CDR3 has 12 amino acids. Deletions cut 3 bases from V and 4 bases from J, with 6 bases between. The CDR3 here is CASSFCGTEAFF. The CDR3, as DNA: TGTGCCAGCAGTTTCTGTGGCACTGAAGCTTTCTTT.

This clonotype was counted between two and nine times. This chain links TRBV12-3 or TRBV12-4 with TRBJ1-6; TRBD1 might be the D (6 bases). This CDR3 is built from 14 residues. The V and J ends lost 6 bases and 6 bases respectively, with 12 bases between them. The CDR3 protein is CASRPGGPNSPLHF. CDR3 DNA: TGTGCCAGCAGGCCCGGGGGGCCTAATTCACCCCTCCACTTT.

This clonotype was seen a handful of times. The chain has TRBV7-9 and TRBJ2-3; 8 bases agree with TRBD2. This CDR3 has 16 residues. V was clipped by 2 bases and J by 0 bases; unmatched bases: 4. CDR1 and CDR2 from the germline V gene are SEHNR and FQNEAQ (reference sequence). Here the CDR3 reads CASSLYGGGSTDTQYF. The CDR3 nucleotides read TGTGCCAGCAGCTTATACGGCGGGGGGAGCACAGATACGCAGTATTTT. The whole variable domain, filled in from reference TRBV7-9 and TRBJ2-3, reads DTGVSQNPRHKITKRGQNVTFRCDPISEHNRLYWYRQTLGQGPEFLTYFQNEAQLEKSRLLSDRFSAERPKGSFSTLEIQRTEQGDSAMYLCASSLYGGGSTDTQYFGPGTRLTVL.

This clonotype showed up just a few times. The V call is TRBV29-1, the J call TRBJ2-3; D is ambiguous. V lost 5 bases, J lost 0 bases, and 9 bases lay in between. The CDR3 sequence is 13 residues long. Germline CDR1 is SQVTM and CDR2 is ANQGSEA. The DNA of the CDR3 is TGCAGCGTTTCTCTAGGCAGCACAGATACGCAGTATTTT. It encodes CSVSLGSTDTQYF.

The chain joins TRBV7-2 to TRBJ2-5; no clear D. Between the trimmed V and J ends, which lost 2 bases and 10 bases, there was a span of 11 bases. There are 12 residues in the CDR3. CDR1 is SGHTA, CDR2 FQGNSA, per germline. CDR3 amino acids: CASSLRTGDQYF. The CDR3 DNA is TGTGCCAGCAGCTTAAGGACGGGTGACCAGTACTTC.

The V and J genes are TRBV10-3 and TRBJ2-5; D unclear. The V end was cut by 4 bases, the J end by 4 bases, with 13 bases between. Germline lookup yields CDR1 ENHRY and CDR2 SYGVKD. This CDR3 has 14 residues. The CDR3 protein is CAISADRRRETQYF. The CDR3 nucleotides are TGTGCCATCAGTGCGGACCGCCGAAGAGAGACCCAGTACTTC.

The chain employs TRBV20-1 and TRBJ2-1; TRBD1 might be the D (6 bases). The V end was cut by 5 bases, the J end by 1 base, with 12 bases between. The germline V gene has CDR1 DFQATT and CDR2 SNEGSKA (reference sequence). This CDR3 has 14 residues. CDR3 loop: CSACPQGSYNEQFF. The DNA of the CDR3 is TGCAGTGCTTGTCCCCAGGGGTCCTACAATGAGCAGTTCTTC.

This rearrangement joins TRBV12-3 or TRBV12-4 to TRBJ2-4; D is unresolved. The CDR3 is 14 residues long. The V end lost 5 bases, the J end lost 0 bases, and 8 bases lay between the germline ends. The CDR3 loop is CASSMALAKNIQYF. CDR3 nucleotide sequence: TGTGCCAGCAGTATGGCCCTAGCCAAAAACATTCAGTACTTC.

This clonotype was found many times. Its ends do not fully match the called genes, so a read error is possible. The chain combines TRBV7-9 with TRBJ2-3, with no clear D. The CDR3 spans 11 residues. Germline loops: CDR1 SEHNR, CDR2 FQNEAQ (reference sequence). As DNA, the CDR3 is TGTGCCAGCAGCTTAGACACGGCAGGACATTTT. Residues: CASSLDTAGHF. The whole variable domain, remainder taken from reference TRBV7-9 and TRBJ2-3, is DTGVSQNPRHKITKRGQNVTFRCDPISEHNRLYWYRQTLGQGPEFLTYFQNEAQLEKSRLLSDRFSAERPKGSFSTLEIQRTEQGDSAMYLCASSLDTAGHFGPGTRLTVL.

This chain connects TRBV28 to TRBJ1-2; tentative D call: TRBD1 (5 bases). The V and J ends lost 6 bases and 4 bases respectively, with 18 bases between them. The CDR3 spans 15 residues. The germline gives CDR1 MDHEN, CDR2 SYDVKM. The CDR3 loop reads CASRTPSGGSYGYTF. The CDR3 nucleotides read TGTGCCAGCAGAACCCCAAGTGGGGGGAGCTATGGCTACACCTTC.

V and J are TRBV10-3 and TRBJ1-1, with a weak D call TRBD1 (6 bases). The CDR3 is 14 amino acids. Germline V gene sequence: CDR1 ENHRY, CDR2 SYGVKD. Trimming took 4 bases from V and 3 from J, leaving 12 bases between them. The CDR3 spells CAISGSGADTEAFF. DNA for the CDR3: TGTGCCATCAGTGGCTCAGGGGCGGACACTGAAGCTTTCTTT.

Concerning this clonotype itself: At one end, the junction sequence differs from germline, possibly due to a read error. The chain couples TRBV14 to TRBJ2-5; D is ambiguous. CDR3 length equals 16 residues. Germline values: CDR1 SGHDN, CDR2 FVKESK. For the CDR3, the DNA is TGTGTCAGCAGCCCCTTTCAGGAGATCTTCTTAGAGACCCAGTACTTC. Protein: CVSSPFQEIFLETQYF.

The CDR3 DNA reads TGTGCCAGCAGCTTCGCGGCCTTTACCTTGAAGACCCAGTACTTC. It codes for CASSFAAFTLKTQYF. V and J are TRBV11-2 and TRBJ2-5, with unresolved D. Germline V gene data show CDR1 as SGHAT and CDR2 as FQNNGV. CDR3 length: 15 amino acids. V dropped 3 bases and J dropped 6 bases, with 17 bases sitting between them.

This clonotype was seen only a few times. This chain uses TRBV15 with TRBJ2-5; TRBD1 aligns across 12 bases. V trimming: 2 bases; J trimming: 4 bases; junction bases outside the gene matches: 5. The CDR3 runs 16 residues. Germline assignment: CDR1 LNHNV and CDR2 YYDKDF (reference sequence). DNA of the CDR3: TGTGCCACCAGCAGATCCGGGACAGGGGGCGCAGAGACCCAGTACTTC. Protein: CATSRSGTGGAETQYF.

This chain joins TRBV20-1 and TRBJ1-1; no definite D call. Germline loops: CDR1 DFQATT, CDR2 SNEGSKA (reference sequence). This CDR3 is built from 17 residues. Trimming cost V 6 bases and J 0 bases, with 23 bases left between them. This CDR3 reads CSAAGLDPKTMNTEAFF. The CDR3 DNA reads as TGCAGTGCCGCTGGGTTGGACCCAAAGACAATGAACACTGAAGCTTTCTTT.

V usage is TRBV12-3 or TRBV12-4 and J usage is TRBJ1-1; no firm D call. The CDR3 has 13 amino acids. V gave up 8 bases and J gave up 4 bases, with 14 bases separating them. The CDR3 spells CASSSMVRTEAFF. The CDR3 DNA follows: TGTGCCAGCTCTTCTATGGTGCGCACTGAAGCTTTCTTT.

This clonotype was found a few times. CDR3 nucleotides: TGCGCCAGCAGACCTGACCTTTCCGTCTATGGCTACACCTTC. This translates into CASRPDLSVYGYTF. The chain employs TRBV5-1 and TRBJ1-2, with no clear D. The germline CDR1 and CDR2 sequences are SGHRS and YFSETQ. The CDR3 runs 14 residues. The V end was cut by 5 bases, the J end by 4 bases, with 15 bases between.

CDR3 loop: CSARPTLDLGTKNIQYF. CDR3 DNA: TGCAGTGCTAGACCCACCCTCGACCTGGGGACCAAAAACATTCAGTACTTC. V usage is TRBV20-1 and J usage is TRBJ2-4, with D uncertain. This CDR3 has 17 residues. V dropped 2 bases and J dropped 2 bases, with 19 bases sitting between them. CDR1 is DFQATT and CDR2 is SNEGSKA in the germline V gene (reference sequence).

This chain links TRBV5-5 with TRBJ1-5; 7 positions match TRBD1. This CDR3 is built from 15 residues. Germline-derived CDR1 and CDR2 are SGHKS and YYEKEE (reference sequence). J gave up 3 bases and V 4 bases, and 7 bases lay outside the gene matches. The CDR3 loop reads CASSRETGNNQPQHF. Written as DNA, the CDR3 is TGTGCCAGCAGCCGGGAGACAGGGAACAATCAGCCCCAGCATTTT.